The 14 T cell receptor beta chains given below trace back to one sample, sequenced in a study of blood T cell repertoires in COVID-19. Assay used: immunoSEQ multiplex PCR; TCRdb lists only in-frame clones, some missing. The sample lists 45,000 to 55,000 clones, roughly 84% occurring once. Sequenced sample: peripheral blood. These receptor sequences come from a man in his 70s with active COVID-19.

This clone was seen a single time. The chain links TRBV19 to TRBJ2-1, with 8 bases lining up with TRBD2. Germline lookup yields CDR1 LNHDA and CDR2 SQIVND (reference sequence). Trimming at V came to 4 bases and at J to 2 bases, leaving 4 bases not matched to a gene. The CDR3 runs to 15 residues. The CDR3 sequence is CASSTAGGPYNEQFF. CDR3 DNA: TGTGCCAGTAGTACGGCGGGGGGACCCTACAATGAGCAGTTCTTC.

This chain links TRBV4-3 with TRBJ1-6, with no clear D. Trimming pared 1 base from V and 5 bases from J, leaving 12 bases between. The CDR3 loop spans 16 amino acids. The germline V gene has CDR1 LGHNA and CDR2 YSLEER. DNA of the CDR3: TGCGCCAGCAGCCAAGTTGTGGCGGAGCATAATTCACCCCTCCACTTT. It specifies CASSQVVAEHNSPLHF.

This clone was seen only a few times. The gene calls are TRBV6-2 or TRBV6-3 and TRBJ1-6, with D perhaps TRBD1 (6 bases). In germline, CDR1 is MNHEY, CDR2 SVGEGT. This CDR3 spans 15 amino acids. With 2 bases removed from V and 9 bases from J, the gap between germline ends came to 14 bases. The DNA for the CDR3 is TGTGCCAGCAGTTACCGACAGGTCTTCGGTTCACCCCTCCACTTT. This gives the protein CASSYRQVFGSPLHF.

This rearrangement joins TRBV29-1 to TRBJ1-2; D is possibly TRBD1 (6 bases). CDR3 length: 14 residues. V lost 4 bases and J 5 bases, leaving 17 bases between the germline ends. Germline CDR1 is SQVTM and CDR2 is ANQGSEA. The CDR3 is CSVGASTGKYGYTF. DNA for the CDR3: TGCAGCGTTGGGGCGTCTACAGGGAAATATGGCTACACCTTC.

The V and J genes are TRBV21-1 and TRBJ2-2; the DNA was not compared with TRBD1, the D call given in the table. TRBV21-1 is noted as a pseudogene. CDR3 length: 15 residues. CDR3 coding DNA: TGTGCCAGCAGGGACACTCCCACAGACACCGGGGAGCTGTTTTTT. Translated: CASRDTPTDTGELFF.

The CDR3 nucleotides read TGTGCCAGCAGCCCTTCGGCGGGGGGGAGTAATCAGCCCCAGCATTTT. Its translation is CASSPSAGGSNQPQHF. The V gene is TRBV7-8, the J gene TRBJ1-5; D possibly corresponds to TRBD1 (5 bases). Deletions cut 5 bases from V and 4 bases from J, with 18 bases between. Germline CDR1 and CDR2: SGHVS and FQNEAQ. This CDR3 is built from 16 residues.

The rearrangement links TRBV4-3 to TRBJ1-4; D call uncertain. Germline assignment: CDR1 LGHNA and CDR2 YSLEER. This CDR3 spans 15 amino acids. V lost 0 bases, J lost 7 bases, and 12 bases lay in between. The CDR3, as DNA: TGCGCCAGCAGCCAAGATACCAGCACGGGTGAAAAACTGTTTTTT. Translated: CASSQDTSTGEKLFF.

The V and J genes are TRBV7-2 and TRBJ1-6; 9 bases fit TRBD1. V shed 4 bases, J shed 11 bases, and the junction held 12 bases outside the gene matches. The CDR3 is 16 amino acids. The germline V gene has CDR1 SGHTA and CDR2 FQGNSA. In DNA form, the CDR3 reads TGTGCCAGCAGCTATTTGCGGGACAGGGAGGGGGCACCCCTCCACTTT. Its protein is CASSYLRDREGAPLHF.

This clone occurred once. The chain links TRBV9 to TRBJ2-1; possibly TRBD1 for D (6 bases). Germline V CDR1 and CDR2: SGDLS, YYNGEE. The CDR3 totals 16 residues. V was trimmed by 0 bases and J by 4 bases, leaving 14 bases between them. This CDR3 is CASSVVSWTEYNEQFF. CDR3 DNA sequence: TGTGCCAGCAGCGTAGTTAGCTGGACAGAGTACAATGAGCAGTTCTTC.

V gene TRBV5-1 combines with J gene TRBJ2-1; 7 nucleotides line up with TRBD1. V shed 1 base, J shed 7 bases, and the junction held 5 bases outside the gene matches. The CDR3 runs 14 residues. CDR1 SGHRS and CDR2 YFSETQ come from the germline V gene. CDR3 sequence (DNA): TGCGCCAGCAGCTTGATTGGACAGGCGAATGAGCAGTTCTTC. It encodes CASSLIGQANEQFF.

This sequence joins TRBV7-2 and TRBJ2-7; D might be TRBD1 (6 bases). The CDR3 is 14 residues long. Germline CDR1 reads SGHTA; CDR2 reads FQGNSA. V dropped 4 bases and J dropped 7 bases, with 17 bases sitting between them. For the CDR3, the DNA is TGTGCCAGCAGCTCCCGGACAGTAAGCAGGGAGCAGTACTTC. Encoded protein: CASSSRTVSREQYF.

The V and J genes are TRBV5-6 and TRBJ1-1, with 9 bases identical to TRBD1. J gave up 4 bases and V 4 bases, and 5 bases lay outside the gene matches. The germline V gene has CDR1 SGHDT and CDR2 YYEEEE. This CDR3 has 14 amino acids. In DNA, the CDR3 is TGTGCCAGCAGCCCGAGGGACAGGGCCACTGAAGCTTTCTTT. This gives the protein CASSPRDRATEAFF.

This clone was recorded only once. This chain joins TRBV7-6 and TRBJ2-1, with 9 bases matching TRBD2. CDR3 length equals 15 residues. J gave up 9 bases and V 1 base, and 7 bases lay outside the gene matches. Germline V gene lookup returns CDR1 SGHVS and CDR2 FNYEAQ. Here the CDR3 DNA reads TGTGCCAGCAGCTTAGGTAGCGGGGGCCAGGGTGAGCAGTTCTTC. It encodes CASSLGSGGQGEQFF.

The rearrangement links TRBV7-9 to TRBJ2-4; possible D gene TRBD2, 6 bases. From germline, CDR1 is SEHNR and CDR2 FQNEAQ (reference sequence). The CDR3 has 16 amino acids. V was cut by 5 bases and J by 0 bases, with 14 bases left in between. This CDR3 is CASSLAGGLAKNIQYF. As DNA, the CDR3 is TGTGCCAGCAGCCTCGCCGGGGGTCTAGCCAAAAACATTCAGTACTTC.